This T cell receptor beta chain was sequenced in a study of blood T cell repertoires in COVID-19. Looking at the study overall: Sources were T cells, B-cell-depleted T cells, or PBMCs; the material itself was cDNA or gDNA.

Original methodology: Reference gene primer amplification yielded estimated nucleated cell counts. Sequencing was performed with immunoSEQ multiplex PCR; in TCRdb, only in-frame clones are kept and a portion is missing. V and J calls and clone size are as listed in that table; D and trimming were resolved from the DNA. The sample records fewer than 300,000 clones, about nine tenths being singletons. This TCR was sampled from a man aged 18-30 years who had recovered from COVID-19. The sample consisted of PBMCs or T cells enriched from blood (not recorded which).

CDR3 coding DNA: TGTGCCAGCACCAAAAGGAGTAGGGGCACTGAAGCTTTCTTT. It yields the protein CASTKRSRGTEAFF. The V gene is TRBV6-5, the J gene TRBJ1-1, with D maybe TRBD1 (5 bases). The CDR3 totals 14 residues. Germline V gene sequence: CDR1 MNHEY, CDR2 SVGAGI. The germline V and J ends were trimmed by 7 bases and 4 bases, with 16 bases remaining between them.